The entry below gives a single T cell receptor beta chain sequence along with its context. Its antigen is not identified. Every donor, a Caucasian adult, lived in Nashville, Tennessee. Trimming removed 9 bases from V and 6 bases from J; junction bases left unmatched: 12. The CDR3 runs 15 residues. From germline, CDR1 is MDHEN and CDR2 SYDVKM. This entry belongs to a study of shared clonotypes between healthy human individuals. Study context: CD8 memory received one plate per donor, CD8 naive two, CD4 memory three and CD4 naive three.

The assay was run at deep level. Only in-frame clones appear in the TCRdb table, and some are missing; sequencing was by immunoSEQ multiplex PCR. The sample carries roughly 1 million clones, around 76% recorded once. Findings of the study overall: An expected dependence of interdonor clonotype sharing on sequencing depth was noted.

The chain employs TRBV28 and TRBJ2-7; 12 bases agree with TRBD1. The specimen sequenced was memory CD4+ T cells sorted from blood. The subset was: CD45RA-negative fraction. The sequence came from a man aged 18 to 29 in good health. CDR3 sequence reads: CASHSTGQGAGEQYF. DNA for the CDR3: TGTGCCAGTCACTCGACGGGACAGGGGGCAGGCGAGCAGTACTTC.